These 14 T cell receptor beta chains originate from one sample sequenced in a study of shared clonotypes between healthy human individuals. Produced via immunoSEQ multiplex PCR; TCRdb's table is partial and in-frame only. Altogether 1 million to 1.2 million clones are present, roughly 77% being singletons, with the ten largest covering about 0.94%. The sample consisted of memory CD4+ T cells from PBMCs. Subset here: CD45RA-negative fraction. These receptors came from a man between 18 and 35 years old in good health. Some clones in this sample may be carry-over from other donors' samples.

The rearrangement links TRBV10-3 to TRBJ2-3; the match to TRBD2 covers 7 bases. The germline gives CDR1 ENHRY, CDR2 SYGVKD. This CDR3 is 13 amino acids long. With V trimmed by 3 bases and J by 10 bases, 7 bases remained unmatched. CDR3 in amino acids: CAISEALAGAQYF. For the CDR3, the DNA is TGTGCCATCAGTGAAGCGCTGGCGGGGGCGCAGTATTTT.

Concerning this clone itself: This CDR3 is also generated by other DNA sequences in the sample. V usage is TRBV9 and J usage is TRBJ1-1; D is unresolved. Trimming removed 4 bases at V and 0 bases at J, with 7 bases between. The CDR3 contains 13 residues. Germline CDR1 and CDR2: SGDLS and YYNGEE. The CDR3 sequence is CASSRQLNTEAFF. CDR3 sequence (DNA): TGTGCCAGCAGCAGACAACTGAACACTGAAGCTTTCTTT.

This clone was seen a handful of times. This chain connects TRBV5-4 to TRBJ1-3; D not certain. CDR3 length: 14 amino acids. V was clipped by 4 bases and J by 0 bases, with 8 bases between them. Germline V gene sequence: CDR1 SGHNT, CDR2 YYREEE (reference sequence). In DNA form, the CDR3 reads TGTGCCAGCAGCGCCCCCGGCTCTGGAAACACCATATATTTT. As protein: CASSAPGSGNTIYF.

The chain is built from TRBV9 and TRBJ2-5; D may be TRBD1 (6 bases). The CDR3 sequence is 14 residues long. V gave up 4 bases and J gave up 4 bases, with 14 bases separating them. Germline CDR1 SGDLS, CDR2 YYNGEE. DNA for the CDR3: TGTGCCAGCAGCAAAACAGGGTCTGGAGAGACCCAGTACTTC. It specifies CASSKTGSGETQYF.

The J gene is TRBJ2-1, the V gene TRBV30; perhaps D is TRBD1 or TRBD2 (5 bases each). The CDR3 runs to 12 residues. Trimming pared 8 bases from V and 6 bases from J, leaving 14 bases between. Germline V CDR1 and CDR2: GTSNPN, SVGIG (reference sequence). The DNA of the CDR3 is TGTGCCCGAGGTTGGGGGTTCAATGAGCAGTTCTTC. This gives the protein CARGWGFNEQFF.

This clone came up a few times. This rearrangement joins TRBV6-1 to TRBJ1-1, with D maybe TRBD1 (6 bases). Trimming removed 5 bases at V and 6 bases at J, with 13 bases between. Germline V gene lookup returns CDR1 MNHNS and CDR2 SASEGT. The CDR3 loop spans 13 amino acids. CDR3 protein: CASSKSGQPEAFF. The CDR3 bases are TGTGCCAGCAGTAAAAGCGGACAGCCTGAAGCTTTCTTT.

Concerning this clone: An end of the junction differs from the germline gene, which may be a read error. This chain links TRBV6-5 with TRBJ1-6; TRBD1 agrees at 9 bases. Germline V CDR1 and CDR2: MNHEY, SVGAGI. CDR3 length: 16 amino acids. The CDR3 nucleotides are TGTGCCAGCAGTAACTCGGGACAGGGACATAATTCACCCCTCCACTTT. It encodes CASSNSGQGHNSPLHF.

In regard to this clone: Germline and junction disagree at one end, which may indicate a read error. The V call is TRBV27, the J call TRBJ2-1, with 10 bases matching TRBD2. Germline loops: CDR1 MNHEY, CDR2 SMNVEV (reference sequence). The CDR3 has 17 amino acids. As DNA, the CDR3 is TGTGCCGGCAGAGGTCTAGCGGGAGTTATTGGCTACAATGAGCAGTTCTTC. Translated, it gives CAGRGLAGVIGYNEQFF.

The table lists this clone with a count of one. The chain is built from TRBV4-1 and TRBJ2-7; weak D call: TRBD1 (5 bases). Per the germline V gene, CDR1 is MGHRA and CDR2 is YSYEKL. This CDR3 has 17 amino acids. V was trimmed by 3 bases and J by 2 bases, leaving 20 bases between them. The CDR3 DNA sequence: TGCGCCAGCAGCCACCTCTTCTCGAAAGGGGCCCCCTACGAGCAGTACTTC. Translated: CASSHLFSKGAPYEQYF.

The chain carries TRBV27 and TRBJ1-5; no reliable D call. V lost 6 bases and J 5 bases, leaving 20 bases between the germline ends. CDR3 length equals 16 residues. CDR1 MNHEY and CDR2 SMNVEV come from the germline V gene (reference sequence). In DNA, the CDR3 is TGTGCCAGCAGCCGAGCCCACCGTTTGGGCCATCAGCCCCAGCATTTT. Protein: CASSRAHRLGHQPQHF.

The J gene is TRBJ1-2, the V gene TRBV7-2, with D perhaps TRBD1 (6 bases). The CDR3 extends over 13 amino acids. Between the trimmed V and J ends, which lost 2 bases and 8 bases, there was a span of 12 bases. From germline, CDR1 is SGHTA and CDR2 FQGNSA. The CDR3 loop reads CASSLNRDIGYTF. CDR3 in DNA: TGTGCCAGCAGCTTAAACAGGGACATCGGCTACACCTTC.

This chain uses TRBV2 with TRBJ2-5; maybe TRBD1 (8 bases). V lost 5 bases and J 4 bases, leaving 17 bases between the germline ends. This CDR3 spans 15 amino acids. CDR1 and CDR2 from the germline V gene are SNHLY and FYNNEI. The CDR3 spells CASSRVTGGAETQYF. CDR3 in DNA: TGTGCCAGCAGTCGTGTAACAGGGGGGGCAGAGACCCAGTACTTC.

The chain is built from TRBV7-2 and TRBJ2-3, with unresolved D. Per the germline V gene, CDR1 is SGHTA and CDR2 is FQGNSA. There are 15 residues in the CDR3. Between the trimmed V and J ends, which lost 1 base and 0 bases, there was a span of 8 bases. The DNA of the CDR3 is TGTGCCAGCAGCTTAGGGAGCTTCAGCACAGATACGCAGTATTTT. It codes for CASSLGSFSTDTQYF.

The V and J genes are TRBV2 and TRBJ2-1; D is uncertain. Germline assignment: CDR1 SNHLY and CDR2 FYNNEI. The CDR3 consists of 14 residues. The V gene lost 6 bases and the J gene lost 7 bases, with 16 bases spanning the gap. CDR3 in amino acids: CASRSLKGPNEQFF. In DNA form, the CDR3 reads TGTGCCAGCAGGTCATTGAAGGGCCCTAATGAGCAGTTCTTC.